This is a list of T cell receptor beta chains from one sample in a study of blood T cell repertoires in COVID-19. The table came from immunoSEQ multiplex PCR; TCRdb's copy has only in-frame clones and leaves some out. The sample gives some 200,000 clones, roughly 82% of which show up once; less than 15% is in the top ten. Sequenced input: peripheral blood. Receptors were obtained from a human donor in a cohort sampled during active COVID-19. Each CDR3 is given with its conserved first and last residue. D genes are given only for firm matches. Clone sizes are given selectively: once, few, many, or a class where the clone is expanded.

>NA|NA|TRBJ1-5|16|TRBV27
CASSHIPGHINQPQHF
TGTGCCAGCAGTCACATACCGGGACACATCAATCAGCCCCAGCATTTT
>NA|NA|TRBJ1-1|13|TRBV7-8
CASSLDPGGLAFF
TGTGCCAGCAGCTTAGATCCGGGAGGTTTAGCTTTCTTT
>NA|few|TRBJ2-2|15|TRBV7-9
CASSLVSTYAGELFF
TGTGCCAGCAGCTTAGTCAGTACGTACGCCGGGGAGCTGTTTTTT
>NA|once|TRBJ1-4|15|TRBV18
CASSPSTGINEKLFF
TGTGCCAGCTCACCGTCGACAGGAATTAATGAAAAACTGTTTTTT
>NA|few|TRBJ2-7|15|TRBV14
CASSRKREPWGEQYF
TGTGCCAGCAGCCGGAAACGGGAGCCTTGGGGCGAGCAGTACTTC
>NA|NA|TRBJ2-1|14|TRBV10-3
CAISNANSYNEQFF
TGTGCCATCAGCAACGCTAACTCCTACAATGAGCAGTTCTTC
>NA|few|TRBJ1-5|15|TRBV21-1
CASSGRQAPHQPQHF
TGTGCCAGCAGCGGCCGACAGGCCCCCCATCAGCCCCAGCATTTT
>NA|NA|TRBJ1-1|14|TRBV3-1/TRBV3-2
CASSLQTAKTEAFF
TGTGCCAGCAGCCTTCAGACAGCTAAAACTGAAGCTTTCTTT
>NA|NA|TRBJ1-2|13|TRBV28
CASTGGPGYGYTF
TGTGCCAGCACCGGGGGTCCGGGGTATGGCTACACCTTC
>TRBD1|few|TRBJ1-5|16|TRBV18
CASSLGDRRNNQPQHF
TGTGCCAGCTCACTTGGGGACAGGCGGAACAATCAGCCCCAGCATTTT
>NA|NA|TRBJ2-2|16|TRBV9
CASSVGSGANTGELFF
TGTGCCAGCAGCGTAGGTTCAGGGGCGAACACCGGGGAGCTGTTTTTT
>TRBD1|NA|TRBJ2-2|14|TRBV11-2
CASSLNRGYGELFF
TGTGCCAGCAGCTTGAACAGGGGGTACGGGGAGCTGTTTTTT
>TRBD1|NA|TRBJ2-5|14|TRBV19
CASSWGQNKETQYF
TGTGCCAGTAGCTGGGGACAGAATAAAGAGACCCAGTACTTC
>NA|NA|TRBJ2-5|15|TRBV27
CASGHRDSGGETQYF
TGTGCCAGCGGTCACCGGGACAGCGGGGGAGAGACCCAGTACTTC
>NA|NA|TRBJ2-1|14|TRBV30
CAWNHGGTYNEQFF
TGTGCCTGGAATCACGGCGGGACCTACAATGAGCAGTTCTTC
>TRBD2|NA|TRBJ2-4|19|TRBV6-1
CASSEAGTSGIQAKNIQYF
TGTGCCAGCAGTGAAGCGGGGACTAGCGGGATCCAAGCCAAAAACATTCAGTACTTC
>NA|NA|TRBJ1-4|14|TRBV11-2
CASSLEEGWEKLFF
TGTGCCAGCAGCTTAGAGGAGGGCTGGGAAAAACTGTTTTTT
>TRBD2|NA|TRBJ2-1|14|TRBV19
CASSIEVAGNEQFF
TGTGCCAGTAGTATAGAGGTAGCGGGGAATGAGCAGTTCTTC
>NA|NA|TRBJ2-4|17|TRBV10-3
CAISESKLREATNIQYF
TGTGCCATCAGTGAGTCGAAATTGCGGGAAGCTACGAACATTCAGTACTTC
>NA|NA|TRBJ1-1|11|TRBV18
CASSFRLEAFF
TGTGCCAGCTCTTTCAGGCTTGAAGCTTTCTTT
>TRBD2|NA|TRBJ2-4|17|TRBV6-1
CASSGPTSGRAKNIQYF
TGTGCCAGCAGTGGCCCGACTAGCGGGAGGGCCAAAAACATTCAGTACTTC
>NA|NA|TRBJ1-1|13|TRBV30
CAWTHEDGQEAFF
TGTGCCTGGACCCACGAGGACGGACAGGAAGCTTTCTTT
>NA|few|TRBJ1-1|14|TRBV5-5
CASTEEVEETEAFF
TGTGCCAGCACTGAGGAGGTCGAGGAAACTGAAGCTTTCTTT
>TRBD2|NA|TRBJ2-7|15|TRBV28
CASRPRTSGRREQYF
TGTGCCAGCAGGCCCCGGACTAGCGGGAGACGCGAGCAGTACTTC
>TRBD2|few|TRBJ2-2|15|TRBV5-1
CASSSTSGYTGELFF
TGCGCCAGCAGCTCTACTAGCGGCTACACCGGGGAGCTGTTTTTT
>TRBD2|NA|TRBJ2-2|17|TRBV27
CASSLAGLILNTGELFF
TGTGCCAGCAGTCTAGCGGGACTGATACTGAACACCGGGGAGCTGTTTTTT
>TRBD1|NA|TRBJ1-2|15|TRBV7-2
CASSERTGTLDGYTF
TGTGCCAGCAGCGAGCGGACAGGGACCCTGGATGGCTACACCTTC
>TRBD1|NA|TRBJ2-5|16|TRBV18
CASSPLRQGPQETQYF
TGTGCCAGCTCACCCCTAAGACAGGGGCCCCAAGAGACCCAGTACTTC
>NA|NA|TRBJ1-4|18|TRBV2
CASSRFHPRGATNEKLFF
TGTGCCAGCAGCCGGTTTCATCCCAGGGGCGCAACTAATGAAAAACTGTTTTTT
>NA|few|TRBJ2-7|13|TRBV3-1/TRBV3-2
CASSRLSSYEQYF
TGTGCCAGCAGCCGACTTTCCTCCTACGAGCAGTACTTC
>TRBD1|NA|TRBJ1-2|13|TRBV12-3/TRBV12-4
CASSLASGTVYTF
TGTGCCAGCAGTTTAGCCTCCGGGACAGTCTACACCTTC
>NA|NA|TRBJ2-1|14|TRBV7-9
CASRGLQRYNEQFF
TGTGCCAGCAGGGGACTCCAGAGGTACAATGAGCAGTTCTTC
>TRBD1|NA|TRBJ2-5|13|TRBV2
CASTGTAEETQYF
TGTGCCAGTACCGGGACAGCTGAAGAGACCCAGTACTTC
>TRBD2|NA|TRBJ2-3|15|TRBV5-1
CASSTWAGGRDTQYF
TGCGCCAGCAGTACTTGGGCGGGAGGCCGCGATACGCAGTATTTT
>NA|NA|TRBJ2-3|14|TRBV2
CASSEGGDTDTQYF
TGTGCCAGCAGTGAAGGGGGAGACACAGATACGCAGTATTTT
>NA|NA|TRBJ2-1|14|TRBV7-9
CASSFGGPYNEQFF
TGTGCCAGCAGCTTTGGGGGCCCTTACAATGAGCAGTTCTTC
>TRBD1|NA|TRBJ1-1|14|TRBV18
CASSPQTGALEAFF
TGTGCCAGCTCACCCCAGACAGGGGCGCTTGAAGCTTTCTTT
>TRBD1|NA|TRBJ2-5|13|TRBV2
CASRGDRKETQYF
TGTGCCAGCAGGGGGGACAGAAAAGAGACCCAGTACTTC
>NA|NA|TRBJ2-2|16|TRBV7-8
CASSLEPRINTGELFF
TGTGCCAGCAGCTTAGAACCGAGGATCAACACCGGGGAGCTGTTTTTT
>NA|once|TRBJ1-2|13|TRBV12-3/TRBV12-4
CASIGRQSYGYTF
TGTGCCAGCATCGGTCGACAGTCCTATGGCTACACCTTC
>TRBD2|NA|TRBJ2-1|16|TRBV12-5
CASGRPSSGSYNEQFF
TGTGCTAGTGGACGGCCTTCTAGCGGTTCCTACAATGAGCAGTTCTTC
>TRBD1|NA|TRBJ1-4|15|TRBV11-2
CASSSKTGANEKLFF
TGTGCCAGCAGCTCGAAGACAGGGGCAAATGAAAAACTGTTTTTT
>TRBD1|once|TRBJ2-2|16|TRBV18
CASSLDRGPISGELFF
TGTGCCAGCTCACTCGACAGGGGGCCGATTTCCGGGGAGCTGTTTTTT
>NA|NA|TRBJ1-1|14|TRBV5-1
CASSQGHSNTEAFF
TGCGCCAGCAGCCAGGGACACTCGAACACTGAAGCTTTCTTT
>NA|NA|TRBJ1-5|12|TRBV28
CASRLAPGPQHF
TGTGCCAGCAGACTCGCCCCAGGGCCCCAGCATTTT
>NA|NA|TRBJ2-7|15|TRBV2
CASSGEQGSFYEQYF
TGTGCCAGCAGTGGTGAGCAGGGTTCCTTCTACGAGCAGTACTTC
>NA|NA|TRBJ1-3|16|TRBV29-1
CSVVGARGGTGNTIYF
TGCAGCGTTGTTGGGGCCCGCGGGGGCACTGGAAACACCATATATTTT
>TRBD2|NA|TRBJ2-7|14|TRBV5-6
CASSLSGRYHEQYF
TGTGCCAGCAGCCTTAGCGGGAGGTACCACGAGCAGTACTTC